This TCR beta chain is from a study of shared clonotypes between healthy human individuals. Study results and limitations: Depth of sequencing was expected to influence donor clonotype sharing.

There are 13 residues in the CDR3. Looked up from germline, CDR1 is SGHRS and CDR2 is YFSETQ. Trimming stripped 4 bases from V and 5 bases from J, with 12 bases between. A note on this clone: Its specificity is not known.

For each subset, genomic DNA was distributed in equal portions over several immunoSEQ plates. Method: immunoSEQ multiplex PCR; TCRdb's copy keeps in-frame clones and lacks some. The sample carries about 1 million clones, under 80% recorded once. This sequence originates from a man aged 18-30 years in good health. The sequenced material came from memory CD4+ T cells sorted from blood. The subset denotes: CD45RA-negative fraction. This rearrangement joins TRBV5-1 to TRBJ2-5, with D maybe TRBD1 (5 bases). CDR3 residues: CASSHRNKETQYF. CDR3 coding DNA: TGCGCCAGCAGCCACAGGAATAAGGAGACCCAGTACTTC. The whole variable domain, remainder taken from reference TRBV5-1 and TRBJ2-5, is KAGVTQTPRYLIKTRGQQVTLSCSPISGHRSVSWYQQTPGQGLQFLFEYFSETQRNKGNFPGRFSGRQFSNSRSEMNVSTLELGDSALYLCASSHRNKETQYFGPGTRLLVL.